This T cell receptor beta chain comes out of a study of cytomegalovirus exposure and HLA in healthy donors. Comment on this clone: As yet, its antigen is unknown.

Donors came from a validation cohort of over a hundred subjects, distinct from the first 666-subject cohort. The table came from immunoSEQ multiplex PCR; TCRdb's copy has only in-frame clones and leaves some out. Among around 100,000 clones listed, roughly 85% were seen once. Looked up from germline, CDR1 is DFQATT and CDR2 is SNEGSKA (reference sequence). Trimming cost V 8 bases and J 5 bases, with 10 bases left between them. The CDR3 extends over 11 amino acids. Broader study findings: Among the CMV-associated chains, three were confirmed in vitro as specific for CMV antigens. Many donors carried some public TCRs, although rarity characterized most TCR sequences.

The clonotype comes from a man aged 18 to 29 in good health and CMV-seropositive. The chain employs TRBV20-1 and TRBJ2-1, with D possibly being TRBD1 (5 bases). Source material: PBMCs. The DNA for the CDR3 is TGCAGTTCCAGGGTGGACAATGAGCAGTTCTTC. It translates to CSSRVDNEQFF.